This passage covers 9 T cell receptor beta chains from one sample sequenced in a study of Graves' ophthalmopathy and Graves' hyperthyroidism. For repertoire sequencing, the TCR beta CDR3 regions were amplified from RNA transcripts. HTBI primers served in a first-round RT-PCR, which a second-round multiplex PCR followed. MiXCR, run by TCRdb on the multiplex PCR reads, gives a single entry per CDR3 protein. The repertoire consists of 680,000 or so distinct CDR3 sequences, with approximately 22% occurring once and the leading ten covering 7.1%. The sequenced material came from peripheral blood. The receptors were gathered from a young woman with stable Graves' hyperthyroidism. Some clones in this sample may be carry-over from other donors' samples.

Many counts were recorded for this clonotype. The rearrangement uses TRBV2 and TRBJ1-1; 8 nucleotides match TRBD1. The CDR3 length is 15 residues. Germline CDR1 reads SNHLY; CDR2 reads FYNNEI. Unmatched junction bases numbered 6, after V lost 6 bases and J lost 0 bases. The CDR3 loop is CASRGGQVLNTEAFF. The DNA of the CDR3 is TGTGCCAGCAGAGGGGGACAGGTGTTGAACACTGAAGCTTTCTTT. The full variable domain, in which reference TRBV2 and TRBJ1-1 provide the parts outside the CDR3, is EPEVTQTPSHQVTQMGQEVILRCVPISNHLYFYWYRQILGQKVEFLVSFYNNEISEKSEIFDDQFSVERPDGSNFTLKIRSTKLEDSAMYFCASRGGQVLNTEAFFGQGTRLTVV.

The rearrangement uses TRBV19 and TRBJ2-2, with D possibly being TRBD2 (6 bases). Trimming cost V 5 bases and J 3 bases, with 13 bases left between them. CDR1 is LNHDA, CDR2 SQIVND, per germline (reference sequence). The CDR3 contains 15 residues. The CDR3 DNA reads as TGTGCCAGTAGTCGGGGGTGGGGGGACACCGGGGAGCTGTTTTTT. Translated: CASSRGWGDTGELFF.

J is TRBJ2-5 and V is TRBV11-3, with 8 bases lining up with TRBD1. The CDR3 has 17 residues. V lost 5 bases to trimming and J lost 0 bases; unmatched junction nucleotides: 11. The V gene's germline CDR1 is SGHNT and CDR2 YENEEA. In DNA form, the CDR3 reads TGTGCCAGCAGCAGATCACTCCGGGACAGGCACCAAGAGACCCAGTACTTC. Amino acid sequence: CASSRSLRDRHQETQYF.

This clonotype showed up just a few times. The chain uses TRBV12-3 or TRBV12-4 and TRBJ2-7; D gene ambiguous. Trimming shortened V by 3 bases and J by 6 bases, and 9 bases separated the two germline ends. CDR3 length: 12 residues. The CDR3, as DNA: TGTGCCAGCAGTTTCCTCCCCCTCGAGCAGTACTTC. This gives the protein CASSFLPLEQYF.

This sequence joins TRBV5-1 and TRBJ2-5, with a tentative D call TRBD2 (6 bases). The germline CDR1 and CDR2 sequences are SGHRS and YFSETQ. V was trimmed by 2 bases and J by 7 bases, leaving 12 bases between them. CDR3 length: 13 residues. This CDR3 is CASSFQLAGTQYF. Here the CDR3 DNA reads TGCGCCAGCAGCTTTCAACTAGCCGGGACCCAGTACTTC.

The chain recombines TRBV6-1 with TRBJ2-7; the match to TRBD2 covers 7 bases. V gave up 4 bases and J gave up 0 bases; unmatched junction bases: 9. The CDR3 runs to 16 residues. Per germline, CDR1 MNHNS and CDR2 SASEGT. CDR3 sequence reads: CASSGHGSGLSYEQYF. CDR3 in DNA: TGTGCCAGCAGTGGCCATGGTAGCGGGCTCTCCTACGAGCAGTACTTC.

This clonotype has only a few counts. V usage is TRBV5-1 and J usage is TRBJ1-3, with D unclear. V was shortened by 0 bases and J by 4 bases, with 8 bases between the two germline ends. The CDR3 length is 14 residues. Germline lookup yields CDR1 SGHRS and CDR2 YFSETQ. The CDR3 protein is CASSLGQLGNTIYF. The CDR3, as DNA: TGCGCCAGCAGCTTGGGTCAGTTGGGAAACACCATATATTTT. The variable domain in full, completed from reference TRBV5-1 and TRBJ1-3, reads KAGVTQTPRYLIKTRGQQVTLSCSPISGHRSVSWYQQTPGQGLQFLFEYFSETQRNKGNFPGRFSGRQFSNSRSEMNVSTLELGDSALYLCASSLGQLGNTIYFGEGSWLTVV.

Ten or more counts support this clonotype. The chain combines TRBV6-5 with TRBJ1-2; 7 bases agree with TRBD1. This CDR3 contains 13 residues. The trim removed 2 bases at V and 7 bases at J, leaving 4 bases unmatched. Germline V gene sequence: CDR1 MNHEY, CDR2 SVGAGI. CDR3 in amino acids: CASSYDRVGGYTF. CDR3 sequence (DNA): TGTGCCAGCAGTTACGACAGGGTTGGTGGCTACACCTTC.

This clonotype has only a few counts. A much larger clone lies one base from this, so it may be a read error. The chain combines TRBV6-2 or TRBV6-3 with TRBJ1-5, with TRBD1 matching 9 bases. This CDR3 comprises 15 residues. Germline V CDR1 and CDR2: MNHEY, SVGEGT. Trimming took 5 bases from V and 2 from J; bases not matched to a gene: 4. In DNA form, the CDR3 reads TGTGCCAGCAGTCAACAGGGGGCGGGCAATCAGCCCCAGCATTTT. It translates to CASSQQGAGNQPQHF.